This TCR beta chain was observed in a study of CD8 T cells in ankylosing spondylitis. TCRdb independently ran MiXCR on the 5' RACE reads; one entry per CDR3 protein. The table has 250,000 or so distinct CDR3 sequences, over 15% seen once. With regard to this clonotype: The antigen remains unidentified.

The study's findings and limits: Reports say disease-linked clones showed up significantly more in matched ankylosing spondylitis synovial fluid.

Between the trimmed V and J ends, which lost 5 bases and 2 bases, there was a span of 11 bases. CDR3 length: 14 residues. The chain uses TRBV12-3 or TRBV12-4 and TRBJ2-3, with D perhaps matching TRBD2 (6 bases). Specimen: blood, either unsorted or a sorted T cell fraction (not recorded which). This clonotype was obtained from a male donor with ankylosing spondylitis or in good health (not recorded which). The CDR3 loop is CASSRGSTTDTQYF. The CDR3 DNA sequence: TGTGCCAGCAGTCGGGGGTCTACCACAGATACGCAGTATTTT.